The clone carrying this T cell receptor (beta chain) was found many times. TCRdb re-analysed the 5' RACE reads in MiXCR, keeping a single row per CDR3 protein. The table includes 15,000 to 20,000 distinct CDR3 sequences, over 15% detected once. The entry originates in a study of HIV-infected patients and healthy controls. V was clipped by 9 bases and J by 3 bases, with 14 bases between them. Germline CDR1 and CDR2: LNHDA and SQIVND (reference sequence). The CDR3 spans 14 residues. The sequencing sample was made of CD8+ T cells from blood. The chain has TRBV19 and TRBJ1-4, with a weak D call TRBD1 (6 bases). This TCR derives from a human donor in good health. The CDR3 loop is CASHTGSPNEKLFF. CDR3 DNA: TGTGCCAGCCATACAGGGTCCCCTAATGAAAAACTGTTTTTT. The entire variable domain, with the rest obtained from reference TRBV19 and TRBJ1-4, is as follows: DGGITQSPKYLFRKEGQNVTLSCEQNLNHDAMYWYRQDPGQGLRLIYYSQIVNDFQKGDIAEGYSVSREKKESFPLTVTSAQKNPTAFYLCASHTGSPNEKLFFGSGTQLSVL.